The 8 T cell receptor beta chains listed next were all sequenced from one sample in a study of cytomegalovirus exposure and HLA in healthy donors. PCR used 60 Vbeta primers and 13 Jbeta primers. Clones were read by immunoSEQ multiplex PCR, and TCRdb kept only the in-frame ones, dropping some. Of around 90,000 clones in the sample, over 55% were seen once. Sequencing used PBMCs. The receptor set was obtained from a woman aged 45-59 years in good health and CMV-seropositive.

The chain joins TRBV7-6 to TRBJ2-1; perhaps TRBD2 as D (5 bases). The CDR3 is 15 residues long. Germline V CDR1 and CDR2: SGHVS, FNYEAQ. V was pared by 0 bases and J by 6 bases, with 12 bases between. This CDR3 is CASSLAVLEGNEQFF. DNA for the CDR3: TGTGCCAGCAGCTTAGCTGTTCTCGAGGGCAATGAGCAGTTCTTC.

The chain carries TRBV6-5 and TRBJ1-1; maybe TRBD1 (6 bases). Trimming pared 5 bases from V and 1 base from J, leaving 11 bases between. Per germline, CDR1 MNHEY and CDR2 SVGAGI. The CDR3 has 14 residues. For the CDR3, the DNA is TGTGCCAGCAGTGACGGGACAAAGAACACTGAAGCTTTCTTT. It translates to CASSDGTKNTEAFF.

This chain connects TRBV5-8 to TRBJ2-7; 8 positions agree with TRBD2. Germline V gives CDR1 SGHTS, CDR2 YDEGEE. CDR3 size: 16 residues. Unmatched junction bases numbered 6, after V lost 1 base and J lost 0 bases. DNA of the CDR3: TGTGCCAGCAGCTTGTCGGTGACTAGCGTCTCCTACGAGCAGTACTTC. It encodes CASSLSVTSVSYEQYF.

This clone was recorded a few times. This rearrangement joins TRBV4-3 to TRBJ1-4; D possibly corresponds to TRBD1 (5 bases). In germline, CDR1 is LGHNA, CDR2 YSLEER. The V and J ends lost 1 base and 4 bases respectively, with 10 bases between them. The CDR3 is 15 residues long. The CDR3 nucleotides read TGCGCCAGCAGCCAAGGAAGACAGAGTAATGAAAAACTGTTTTTT. It specifies CASSQGRQSNEKLFF.

The chain uses TRBV28 and TRBJ1-3; D gene uncertain. The CDR3 consists of 17 residues. Trimming removed 4 bases at V and 0 bases at J, with 16 bases between. CDR1 and CDR2 from the germline V gene are MDHEN and SYDVKM. CDR3 coding DNA: TGTGCCAGCAGTTACCCCCCGAGCCCTAGCTCTGGAAACACCATATATTTT. It codes for CASSYPPSPSSGNTIYF. Full variable domain (remainder filled in from reference TRBV28 and TRBJ1-3): DVKVTQSSRYLVKRTGEKVFLECVQDMDHENMFWYRQDPGLGLRLIYFSYDVKMKEKGDIPEGYSVSREKKERFSLILESASTNQTSMYLCASSYPPSPSSGNTIYFGEGSWLTVV.

The rearrangement uses TRBV21-1 and TRBJ2-3; TRBD1 is taken as the D call from the table, unchecked against the DNA. TRBV21-1 is a pseudogene. The CDR3 runs 17 residues. CDR3 region: CASSNGKIGQRTDTQYF. CDR3 nucleotides: TGTGCCAGCAGCAATGGTAAGATCGGACAGCGCACAGATACGCAGTATTTT.

This chain links TRBV19 with TRBJ1-1, with 8 bases matching TRBD1. V lost 4 bases, J lost 3 bases, and 1 base stayed unmatched. Germline CDR1 reads LNHDA; CDR2 reads SQIVND (reference sequence). The CDR3 is 13 residues long. CDR3 DNA sequence: TGTGCCAGTAGTAAGGACAGGGACACTGAAGCTTTCTTT. It translates to CASSKDRDTEAFF.

This clone was picked up one time. This chain connects TRBV7-3 to TRBJ2-1, with 7 bases aligning to TRBD2. V shed 7 bases and J 2 bases; nucleotides not matched to a gene: 8. The germline gives CDR1 SGHTA, CDR2 FQGTGA. The CDR3 is 15 residues long. The CDR3 nucleotides are TGTGCCAGCATCCCCCATGCGGGGGCCTACAATGAGCAGTTCTTC. As protein: CASIPHAGAYNEQFF.